The text below deals with one T cell receptor (beta chain). The antigen is unknown. The CDR3 length is 16 residues. Trimming cost V 2 bases and J 4 bases; bases outside gene matches: 10. Germline V gene lookup returns CDR1 SGHDT and CDR2 YYEEEE. This sample was included in a study of shared clonotypes between healthy human individuals. Terminally differentiated effector memory CD45RA+ cells were excluded from the naive CD8 cells, which were CD45RO-negative and positively selected for CCR7. Study findings and constraints: Despite large depth, rarefaction showed incomplete sorted-subset sequencing. Depth of sequencing was expected to influence donor clonotype sharing.

Assay: immunoSEQ multiplex PCR; the TCRdb copy retains only in-frame clones and omits some. The sample lists a few hundred thousand clones, about 95% occurring once. This TCR derives from a woman younger than 45 in good health. The chain recombines TRBV5-6 with TRBJ2-7; 9 bases agree with TRBD1. Sequencing input: naive CD8+ T cells sorted from blood. The CDR3 protein is CASSLVSRQGGYEQYF. CDR3 DNA: TGTGCCAGCAGCTTAGTTAGTCGACAGGGGGGTTACGAGCAGTACTTC.